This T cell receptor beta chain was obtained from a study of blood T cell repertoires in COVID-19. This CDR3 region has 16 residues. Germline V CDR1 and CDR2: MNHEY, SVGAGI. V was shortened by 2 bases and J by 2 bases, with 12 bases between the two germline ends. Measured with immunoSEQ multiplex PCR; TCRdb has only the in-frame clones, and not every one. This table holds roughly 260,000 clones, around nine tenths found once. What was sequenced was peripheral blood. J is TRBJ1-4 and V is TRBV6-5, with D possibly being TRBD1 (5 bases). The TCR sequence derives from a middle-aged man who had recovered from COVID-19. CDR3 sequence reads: CASSYRGGFTNEKLFF. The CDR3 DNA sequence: TGTGCCAGCAGTTACAGGGGCGGTTTTACTAATGAAAAACTGTTTTTT.